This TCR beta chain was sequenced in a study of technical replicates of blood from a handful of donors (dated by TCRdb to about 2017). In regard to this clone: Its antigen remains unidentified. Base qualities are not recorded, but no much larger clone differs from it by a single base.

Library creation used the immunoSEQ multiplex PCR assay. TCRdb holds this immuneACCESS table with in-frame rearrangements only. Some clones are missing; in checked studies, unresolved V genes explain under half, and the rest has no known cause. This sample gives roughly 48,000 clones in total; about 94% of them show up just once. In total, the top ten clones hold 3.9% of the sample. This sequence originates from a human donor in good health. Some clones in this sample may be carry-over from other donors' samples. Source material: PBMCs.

The nucleotide sequence is given as TGTGCCAGCAGCCAAGACAGGGATCCCCAATCTGGGGCCAACGTCCTGACTTTC. This is translated as CASSQDRDPQSGANVLTF. The chain is made from TRBV4-2 and TRBJ2-6; matching of 5 bases hints at TRBD1 as the D gene. The CDR3 goes from the cysteine to the phenylalanine over 18 residues. The kept DNA is CDR3 alone, 54 bases in frame from the first base. Between the V and J ends, shortened by 0 bases and 1 base respectively, the junction contains 13 bases. The germline V gene encodes CDR1 LGHNA and CDR2 YNFKEQ.